One sample yielded the 19 T cell receptor beta chains listed below, sequenced in a study of PD-1 blockade in classical Hodgkin lymphoma. Described time point: cycle 4 day 1 (C4D1), after 6 weeks of nivolumab. Each of the patients experienced relapse following autologous stem cell transplantation, and their brentuximab vedotin exposure differed. Method: immunoSEQ multiplex PCR; TCRdb's copy keeps in-frame clones and lacks some. Of about 44,000 clones listed, 66% are singletons. The sequencing here drew on peripheral blood mononuclear cells (PBMCs), taken before the fourth cycle of nivolumab. Receptor source: a human donor with classical Hodgkin lymphoma.

The gene calls are TRBV9 and TRBJ1-2; D is uncertain. The germline CDR1 and CDR2 sequences are SGDLS and YYNGEE. The V end lost 4 bases, the J end lost 5 bases, and 15 bases lay between the germline ends. This CDR3 has 14 amino acids. The CDR3 coding sequence is TGTGCCAGCAGCCCCAGTCATTTCCTATATGGCTACACCTTC. This translates into CASSPSHFLYGYTF.

This chain joins TRBV4-2 and TRBJ2-3; no reliable D call. CDR3 length: 15 amino acids. The germline V gene has CDR1 LGHNA and CDR2 YNFKEQ. V was trimmed by 7 bases and J by 1 base, leaving 15 bases between them. The CDR3 region has the DNA TGTGCCAGCAACCTCGGAGTCGGAGGCACAGATACGCAGTATTTT. Encoded protein: CASNLGVGGTDTQYF.

This clone occurred many times. The chain links TRBV14 to TRBJ1-2; D is unresolved. Trimming pared 1 base from V and 4 bases from J, leaving 4 bases between. The CDR3 consists of 12 residues. CDR1 SGHDN and CDR2 FVKESK come from the germline V gene. The CDR3: CASSQAVYGYTF. The CDR3 bases are TGTGCCAGCAGCCAAGCAGTCTATGGCTACACCTTC.

This clone was picked up one time. The genes are TRBV5-1 and TRBJ2-7, with 10 bases aligning to TRBD1. This CDR3 contains 15 residues. Germline V CDR1 and CDR2: SGHRS, YFSETQ. V trimming: 8 bases; J trimming: 4 bases; junction bases outside the gene matches: 12. This CDR3 reads CASRTNSGQGYEQYF. The CDR3 nucleotides are TGCGCCAGTCGCACTAATTCGGGACAGGGGTACGAGCAGTACTTC.

J is TRBJ2-3 and V is TRBV10-3; TRBD2 matches at 16 bases. CDR1 is ENHRY and CDR2 is SYGVKD in the germline V gene. This CDR3 is built from 18 residues. The trim removed 6 bases at V and 2 bases at J, leaving 8 bases unmatched. The chain's CDR3 is CAISGGLAGGGYTDTQYF. The CDR3 DNA reads TGTGCCATCAGCGGGGGACTAGCGGGAGGGGGCTACACAGATACGCAGTATTTT.

The V call is TRBV30, the J call TRBJ2-3; possibly TRBD1 or TRBD2 for D (6 bases each). CDR3 length equals 12 residues. The germline CDR1 and CDR2 sequences are GTSNPN and SVGIG (reference sequence). The ends were cut back, 3 bases at V and 8 bases at J, with 12 bases in the middle. The CDR3 loop is CAWRKQGGTQYF. The CDR3 DNA is TGTGCCTGGAGAAAACAGGGAGGTACGCAGTATTTT.

The J gene is TRBJ1-1, the V gene TRBV4-1, with 9 bases fitting TRBD1. J gave up 0 bases and V 4 bases, and 3 bases lay outside the gene matches. Germline-derived CDR1 and CDR2 are MGHRA and YSYEKL. The CDR3 has 15 residues. CDR3 residues: CASSRGQGLNTEAFF. DNA for the CDR3: TGCGCCAGCAGCCGAGGACAGGGGTTGAACACTGAAGCTTTCTTT.

This clone was seen only once. The rearrangement uses TRBV5-6 and TRBJ1-5, with D hard to call. Germline CDR1 reads SGHDT; CDR2 reads YYEEEE. V lost 0 bases to trimming and J lost 0 bases, with 7 bases between them. CDR3 size: 15 residues. This chain's CDR3 is CASSLGPTSNQPQHF. The CDR3 coding sequence is TGTGCCAGCAGCTTGGGCCCTACTAGCAATCAGCCCCAGCATTTT.

The V call is TRBV9, the J call TRBJ2-3; D might be TRBD1 or TRBD2, each matching 5 bases. The V gene lost 0 bases and the J gene lost 1 base, with 15 bases spanning the gap. Germline CDR1 is SGDLS and CDR2 is YYNGEE. This CDR3 has 17 amino acids. This CDR3 is CASSVGGDATGTDTQYF. The CDR3 nucleotides are TGTGCCAGCAGCGTAGGTGGGGACGCAACCGGCACAGATACGCAGTATTTT.

V is TRBV6-1 and J is TRBJ2-7; D could derive from TRBD1 or TRBD2 (5 bases each). This CDR3 has 11 amino acids. The V end was cut by 7 bases, the J end by 3 bases, with 7 bases between. Germline CDR1 and CDR2: MNHNS and SASEGT. The CDR3 loop is CASKGSYEQYF. CDR3 DNA sequence: TGTGCCAGCAAGGGGAGCTACGAGCAGTACTTC.

This clone was picked up a small number of times. The chain is built from TRBV19 and TRBJ2-5; 7 nucleotides agree with TRBD1. The V segment lost 5 bases and the J segment 7 bases; nucleotides outside the gene matches: 13. Germline CDR1 is LNHDA and CDR2 is SQIVND (reference sequence). The CDR3 totals 15 residues. In nucleotides, the CDR3 is TGTGCCAGTAGTGCGACAGGGATTCAGACGGGGACCCAGTACTTC. This encodes CASSATGIQTGTQYF.

By share of the sample, this clone is medium-sized. CDR3 bases: TGTGCCAGCAGCGTAGGGTTGGTGCTACCTGGGGGTTACAATGAGCAGTTCTTC. It translates to CASSVGLVLPGGYNEQFF. The chain is built from TRBV9 and TRBJ2-1; D is tentatively TRBD1 or TRBD2 (5 bases each). The CDR3 has 18 residues. V lost 0 bases, J lost 4 bases, and 20 bases lay in between. CDR1 is SGDLS, CDR2 YYNGEE, per germline.

Concerning this clone: This may come from a read error, since a much larger clone is one base off. Within the sample, other DNA sequences also encode this same CDR3. This chain joins TRBV28 and TRBJ1-2; D is uncertain. The CDR3 runs to 12 residues. Germline CDR1 reads MDHEN; CDR2 reads SYDVKM. The CDR3 reads CASSADSPGYTF. Written as DNA, the CDR3 is TGTGCCAGCAGTGCCGACTCGCCTGGCTATACCTTC.

This clone was observed a handful of times. The chain recombines TRBV18 with TRBJ1-5, with unresolved D. The CDR3 spans 17 residues. Per the germline V gene, CDR1 is KGHSH and CDR2 is LQKENI. V shed 3 bases and J shed 1 base, with 16 bases lying between them. The CDR3 nucleotides read TGTGCCAGCTCACCCCTCTTCGGCGCGCGGAGCAATCAGCCCCAGCATTTT. Translating gives CASSPLFGARSNQPQHF. Together with reference TRBV18 and TRBJ1-5, the CDR3 gives the full variable domain: NAGVMQNPRHLVRRRGQEARLRCSPMKGHSHVYWYRQLPEEGLKFMVYLQKENIIDESGMPKERFSAEFPKEGPSILRIQQVVRGDSAAYFCASSPLFGARSNQPQHFGDGTRLSIL.

This clone has just one count. The chain carries TRBV10-3 and TRBJ2-1; D remains ambiguous. Trimming took off 5 bases at V and 9 bases at J, with 8 bases between the two ends. The length of the CDR3 is 11 residues. Per germline, CDR1 ENHRY and CDR2 SYGVKD. CDR3 loop: CAISRSGEQFF. The CDR3, as DNA: TGTGCCATCAGTAGAAGTGGTGAGCAGTTCTTC.

V and J are TRBV11-2 and TRBJ2-7; D not certain. Germline V lookup: CDR1 SGHAT, CDR2 FQNNGV. V lost 5 bases and J lost 3, with 8 bases in between. The CDR3 loop spans 12 amino acids. CDR3 bases: TGTGCCAGCAGCGCCATAGGCTACGAGCAGTACTTC. Translation: CASSAIGYEQYF.

The chain links TRBV6-5 to TRBJ2-1; TRBD2 agrees at 7 bases. The CDR3 is 14 amino acids. J gave up 6 bases and V 6 bases, and 8 bases lay outside the gene matches. Germline loops: CDR1 MNHEY, CDR2 SVGAGI. The CDR3 protein is CASRGRGWANEQFF. The DNA for the CDR3 is TGTGCCAGCAGGGGGAGGGGTTGGGCCAATGAGCAGTTCTTC.

The chain is built from TRBV11-2 and TRBJ1-1, with 7 nucleotides matching TRBD1. This CDR3 spans 12 amino acids. Per germline, CDR1 SGHAT and CDR2 FQNNGV. The ends lost 3 bases at V and 8 bases at J; junction bases unmatched: 3. CDR3 bases: TGTGCCAGCAGCTTCTGGACAGGCGAAGCTTTCTTT. It is translated as CASSFWTGEAFF.

The CDR3 region has the DNA TGTGCCAGCAGCCGCCGGTCCGGGCTCGAGCAGTACTTC. Its translation: CASSRRSGLEQYF. The chain combines TRBV7-2 with TRBJ2-7; no clear D. CDR1 SGHTA and CDR2 FQGNSA come from the germline V gene. CDR3 length equals 13 residues. Deletions cut 5 bases from V and 6 bases from J, with 14 bases between. The full variable domain, in which reference TRBV7-2 and TRBJ2-7 provide the parts outside the CDR3, is GAGVSQSPSNKVTEKGKDVELRCDPISGHTALYWYRQSLGQGLEFLIYFQGNSAPDKSGLPSDRFSAERTGGSVSTLTIQRTQQEDSAVYLCASSRRSGLEQYFGPGTRLTVT.